This T cell receptor (beta chain) originates from a study of cytomegalovirus exposure and HLA in healthy donors (dated by TCRdb to 2016 to 2017). About the study as a whole: According to an earlier analysis of a few hundred of the donors, 150 million to 200 million T cells yielded 100 million or so unique TCR beta sequences and approximately 300 Gb of sequence data. Roughly 310 gigabases of sequencing data and tens of millions of unique TCR sequences were included in an early release covering roughly 600 HLA-typed donors. Among the roughly 370 genotyped donors, more than 70% belonged to the genetic ancestry cluster associated with self-reported Caucasian donors. The aim of the study was to test whether cataloging public T cell receptors could identify signatures of past pathogen exposure. The T cell repertoires of 666 subjects were profiled by immunosequencing and related to cytomegalovirus serostatus. A separate validation cohort of over a hundred different subjects was used in addition to the roughly 640-subject first cohort. High-throughput TCR immunosequencing, statistical association of individual TCRs with disease status, and machine learning were combined to predict cytomegalovirus infection status. A later analysis re-analyzed previously published TCR beta repertoires from approximately 670 donors and added high-resolution HLA genotyping to study TCR occurrence patterns. Rather than using new phenotypic data, the later analysis identified candidate immune exposures from TCR beta sequences and from how often those sequences occurred across donors. To decide whether each TCR beta V gene segment behaved as functional or pseudogenic, an earlier analysis of some 600 of the donors relied on high-throughput TCR beta sequencing. Donor age, sex, ethnicity and CMV serostatus were collected together with the repertoire data. A later genetic analysis used genome-wide SNP genotypes for about 65% of the 666 donors, treating that subset as a discovery cohort. All discovery cohort repertoires had been generated using a single sequencing platform. HLA typing included class I and class II loci at four-digit resolution. Typing coverage varied by locus: roughly 620-640 donors for A, B, C, DRB1 and DQB1; about 520 for DQA1; more than 600 for DPA1; approximately 450 for DPB1. Because of strong linkage in the cohort, roughly 5 DR-DQ haplotypes were treated as single units for association and clustering. Among about 360 genotyped donors of the cohort, an average of about 240,000 unique TCR beta nucleotide sequences were sequenced per donor, around 20% of them non-productive. Overall study results and their limits: In this cohort, only TCR beta chains were sequenced, and detectable features were limited by the absence of alpha or paired-chain data. Several of the top co-occurrence clusters appeared to be linked to parvovirus B19, influenza, CMV and Epstein-Barr virus, according to a later analysis. A group of highly shared sequence variants was considered likely to be a technical artifact of the sequencing pipeline. When HLA alleles, especially DR and DQ, strongly co-occurred, attributing TCR associations to individual alleles was difficult. Some IMGT-functional V segments, including TRBV6-2 and TRBV6-3, could not be distinguished by the 87-base-pair reads and were therefore excluded. According to a later genetic analysis, donors in an Asian-associated ancestry cluster had fewer N-insertions in productive TCRs than the roughly 670-donor mean. Broadly in line with IMGT annotations, most TCR beta V segments showed up in productive rearrangements about 87% or about 30% of the time in an earlier analysis of some 590 of the donors. Approximately 18 rarely observed V segments, including chromosome 9 orphons, were excluded from the earlier analysis of about 600 of the donors because counts were too low. A later genetic analysis associated a missense DCLRE1C variant with V-gene and J-gene trimming of TCR beta chains, and an independent cohort replicated the association. The classifier was reported to diagnose cytomegalovirus status with high specificity and sensitivity in both the original and validation cohorts. According to the authors, the approach could potentially be generalized to other disease states and immunological phenotypes. Because some donors lacked HLA typing at each locus, the association tests relied only on the typed subset. Roughly uniform sequencing depth across donors was assumed in presence/absence analyses, although this assumption may not hold. While some public TCRs were present in many individuals, most TCR sequences turned up only very rarely across donors. In the study, around 160 TCR beta chains were listed as associated with cytomegalovirus. A later analysis found that most CMV-associated TCR beta chains appeared HLA-restricted, with HLA associations seemingly driven largely by CMV exposure. In a later analysis, TCR association rates were found to vary across HLA loci, with the most associated TCRs seen for DRB1 alleles and the fewest for HLA-C alleles. A later analysis found that HLA-associated TCR beta chains were more clonally expanded and had lower generation probabilities than equally common non-associated chains. A further reported finding was that TCR beta sequences accurately predicted the HLA-A and HLA-B alleles for most subjects in the first cohort. At a false discovery rate of 0.05, a later analysis linked some 18,000 TCR beta sequences to specific HLA alleles. Correlated functional status among segregating V segments might be attributable to linkage disequilibrium, but an unknown experimental factor could not be ruled out. A few of the identified cytomegalovirus-associated TCR beta chains were confirmed in vitro to be specific for cytomegalovirus antigens. Immune exposure information for the cohort was limited to CMV serostatus.

V and J lose 4 bases and 1 base, and a span of 8 bases separates them. From a lookup of the germline V gene, CDR1 and CDR2 are SGHRS and YFSETQ. The CDR3 measures 13 amino acids from cysteine to phenylalanine. Only the CDR3 DNA is retained, 39 bases long and in frame from the first base. The cohort comprised 710 or so healthy bone marrow donors. Cohort members were all nominally healthy when sampled, although unrecorded immune exposures were likely present. The donor tested CMV seronegative, placing the donor among the 352 seronegative members of the cohort. A peripheral blood sample was collected from each donor, and TCR beta sequencing was performed on peripheral blood mononuclear cells. The Qiagen DNeasy Blood Extraction Kit was used to extract genomic DNA from the blood cell samples. Library construction relied on the immunoSEQ multiplex PCR assay. The multiplex PCR relied on a mix of 60 forward primers for TCR Vbeta segments and 13 reverse primers for TCR Jbeta segments. The CDR3 region of rearranged TCR beta genes was amplified from genomic DNA by a multiplex PCR assay. The amplified TCR beta libraries were sequenced on the Illumina HiSeq System as 87-base-pair reads. On the study's bioinformatics: In a later analysis, 70 million to 95 million unique TCR beta chains were counted across the roughly 670 repertoires, and roughly 11 million of these chains were shared by at least two donors. To remove PCR and sequencing errors, raw reads were error-corrected and collapsed into unique sequences using a nearest-neighbor algorithm that merged closely related sequences. CDR3 sequences were aligned to IMGT reference sequences to assign V, D and J gene segments. For a sequence to be retained, a match of at least six nucleotides to both a V gene segment and a J gene segment was required. Rearrangements were classified as productive when the CDR3 lacked stop codons and remained in frame with V and J, and all other rearrangements were classified as non-productive. Following IMGT convention, CDR3 was defined as the stretch from the second conserved V-encoded cysteine up to the conserved J-encoded phenylalanine. The earlier analysis of 587 of the donors excluded sequences that lacked an unambiguous match to a single V gene segment. In an earlier analysis of some 590 of the donors, a V segment was called functional when productive rearrangements were above 56.7%, and segregating when the standard deviation between donors exceeded 5%. A statistical classification framework was built to diagnose cytomegalovirus status from the catalog of TCR beta chain sequences. A later analysis assigned V and J genes by comparing TCR nucleotide sequences with IMGT/GENE-DB human TR gene sequences. A later analysis assigned CDR3 sequences and most-parsimonious VDJ recombination scenarios with the TCRdist pipeline. In a later analysis, every TCR beta chain was defined by the combination of its CDR3 amino acid sequence and its V-gene family, and reads without a unique V-gene family were dropped. In a later analysis, 450 to 600 highly shared, low-generation-probability nucleotide sequences were removed to address suspected cross-contamination and a sequencing artifact. In a later analysis, a clonal expansion index was calculated for each public chain from normalized within-repertoire ranks of inferred template counts. In a later analysis, generation probabilities were computed using a VDJ recombination model fitted to out-of-frame rearrangements, and the results were checked against IGoR. A later analysis scored TCR-TCR, TCR-HLA and TCR-CMV co-occurrence with hypergeometric tests, applying a repertoire-size bias correction to TCR pairs. A later analysis estimated false discovery rates by permuting HLA or CMV assignments 20 times. In a later analysis, co-occurring TCRs were grouped using DBSCAN, and TCRdist sequence similarity was added for clustering within HLA-allele-positive subsets. Co-occurrence clustering excluded repertoires with fewer than 30,000 or more than 120,000 public chains, plus five with anomalous nucleotide sharing. The clones in this table, taken by TCRdb from immuneACCESS, are in-frame only. Not every clone is retained; where verified, under half of the shortfall comes from an unresolved V gene, and the cause of the rest is unknown. Clone size and the V and J calls come from that table; the DNA yielded D and trimming. Within this sample are more than 85,000 clones, with roughly three quarters of them counted one time only. The leading ten clones occupy 2% to 2.5% of the sample.

This clone showed up just a few times. Its antigen target is currently unknown. Base qualities were left out, and no much larger clone turns up one base away. The chain is assembled from TRBV5-1 and TRBJ1-1; the D region possibly corresponds to TRBD1 (5 bases align). The sequence derives from a man aged 35-49 years in good health and CMV-seronegative. Sequenced: PBMCs. The DNA reads TGCGCCAGCAGCCCCGGGGGGAACACTGAAGCTTTCTTT. The resulting protein is CASSPGGNTEAFF. Full variable domain (CDR3 extended with the reference TRBV5-1 and TRBJ1-1 proteins): KAGVTQTPRYLIKTRGQQVTLSCSPISGHRSVSWYQQTPGQGLQFLFEYFSETQRNKGNFPGRFSGRQFSNSRSEMNVSTLELGDSALYLCASSPGGNTEAFFGQGTRLTVV.